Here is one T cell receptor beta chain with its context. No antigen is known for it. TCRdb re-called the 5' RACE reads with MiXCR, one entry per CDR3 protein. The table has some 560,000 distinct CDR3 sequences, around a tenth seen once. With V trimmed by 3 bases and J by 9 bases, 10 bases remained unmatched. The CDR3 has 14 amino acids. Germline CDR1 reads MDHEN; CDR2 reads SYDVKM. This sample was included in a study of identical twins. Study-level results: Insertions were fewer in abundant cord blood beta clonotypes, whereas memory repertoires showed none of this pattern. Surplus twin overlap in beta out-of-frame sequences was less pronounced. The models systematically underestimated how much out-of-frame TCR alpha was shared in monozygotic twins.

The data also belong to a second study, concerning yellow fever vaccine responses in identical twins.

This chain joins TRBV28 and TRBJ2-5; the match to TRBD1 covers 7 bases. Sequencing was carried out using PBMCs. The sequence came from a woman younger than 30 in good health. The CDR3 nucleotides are TGTGCCAGCAGTTTCGGCGACAGGGTCGGGGCCCAGTACTTC. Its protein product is CASSFGDRVGAQYF.